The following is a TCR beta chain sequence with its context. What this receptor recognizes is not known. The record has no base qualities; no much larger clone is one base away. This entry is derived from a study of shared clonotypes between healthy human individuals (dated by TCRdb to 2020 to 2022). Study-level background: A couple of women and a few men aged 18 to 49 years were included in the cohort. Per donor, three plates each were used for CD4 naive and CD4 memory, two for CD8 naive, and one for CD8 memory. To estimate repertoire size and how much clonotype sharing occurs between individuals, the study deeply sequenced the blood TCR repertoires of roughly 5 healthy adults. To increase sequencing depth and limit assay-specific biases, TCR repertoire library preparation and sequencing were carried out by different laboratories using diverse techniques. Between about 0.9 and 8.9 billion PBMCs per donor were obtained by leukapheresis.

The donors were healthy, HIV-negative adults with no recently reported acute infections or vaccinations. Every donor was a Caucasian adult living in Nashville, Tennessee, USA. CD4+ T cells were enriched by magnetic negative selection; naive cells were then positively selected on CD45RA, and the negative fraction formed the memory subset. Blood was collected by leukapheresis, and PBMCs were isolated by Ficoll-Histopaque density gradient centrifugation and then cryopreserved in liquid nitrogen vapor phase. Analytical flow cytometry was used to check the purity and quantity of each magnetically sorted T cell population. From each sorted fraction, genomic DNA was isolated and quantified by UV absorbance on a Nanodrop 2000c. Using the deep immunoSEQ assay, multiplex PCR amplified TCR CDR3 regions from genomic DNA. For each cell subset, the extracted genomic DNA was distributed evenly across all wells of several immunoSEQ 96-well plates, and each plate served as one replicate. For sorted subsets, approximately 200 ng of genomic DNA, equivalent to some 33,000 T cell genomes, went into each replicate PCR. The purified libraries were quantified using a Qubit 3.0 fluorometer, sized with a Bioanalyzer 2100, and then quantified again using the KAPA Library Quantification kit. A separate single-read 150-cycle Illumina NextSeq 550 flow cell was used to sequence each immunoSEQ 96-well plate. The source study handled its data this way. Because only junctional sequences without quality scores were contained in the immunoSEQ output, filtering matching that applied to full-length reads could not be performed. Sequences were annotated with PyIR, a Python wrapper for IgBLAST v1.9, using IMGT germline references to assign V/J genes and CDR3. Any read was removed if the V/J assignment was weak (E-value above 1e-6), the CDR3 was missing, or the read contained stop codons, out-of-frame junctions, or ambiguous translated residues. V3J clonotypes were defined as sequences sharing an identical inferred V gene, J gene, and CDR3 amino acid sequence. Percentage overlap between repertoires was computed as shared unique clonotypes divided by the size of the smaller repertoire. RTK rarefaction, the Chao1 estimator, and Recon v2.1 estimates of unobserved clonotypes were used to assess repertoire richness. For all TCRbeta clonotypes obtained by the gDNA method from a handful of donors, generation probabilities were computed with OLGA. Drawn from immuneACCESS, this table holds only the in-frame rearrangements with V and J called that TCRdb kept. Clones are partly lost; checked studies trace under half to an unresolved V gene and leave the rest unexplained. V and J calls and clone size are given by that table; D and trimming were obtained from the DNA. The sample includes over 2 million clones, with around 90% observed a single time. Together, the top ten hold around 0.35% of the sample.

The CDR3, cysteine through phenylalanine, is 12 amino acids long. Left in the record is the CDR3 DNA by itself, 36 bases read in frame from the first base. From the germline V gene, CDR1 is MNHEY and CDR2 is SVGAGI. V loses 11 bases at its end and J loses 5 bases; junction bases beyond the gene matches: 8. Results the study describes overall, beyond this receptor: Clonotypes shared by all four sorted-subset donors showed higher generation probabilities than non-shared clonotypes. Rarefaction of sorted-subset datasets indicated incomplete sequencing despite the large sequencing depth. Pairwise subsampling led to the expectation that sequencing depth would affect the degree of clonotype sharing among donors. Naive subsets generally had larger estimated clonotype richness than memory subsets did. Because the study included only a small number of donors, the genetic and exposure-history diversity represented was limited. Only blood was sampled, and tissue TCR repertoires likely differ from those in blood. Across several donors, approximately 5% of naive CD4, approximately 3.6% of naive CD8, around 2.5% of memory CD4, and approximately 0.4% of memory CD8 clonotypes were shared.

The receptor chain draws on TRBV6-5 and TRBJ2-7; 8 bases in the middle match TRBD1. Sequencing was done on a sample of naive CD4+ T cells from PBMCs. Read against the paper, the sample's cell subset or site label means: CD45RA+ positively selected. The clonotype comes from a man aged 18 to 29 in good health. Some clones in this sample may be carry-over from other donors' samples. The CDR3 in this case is CAPWGRGHEQYF. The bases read TGTGCCCCCTGGGGCAGGGGGCACGAGCAGTACTTC.